The 27 T cell receptor beta chains reported below all come from one sample, sequenced in a study of blood T cell repertoires in COVID-19. The repertoire was sequenced with immunoSEQ multiplex PCR; TCRdb's copy has only in-frame clones and lacks some. The table has 30,000 to 45,000 clones, about 87% seen once. Sequenced material: peripheral blood. These receptors came from a human donor in a cohort sampled during active COVID-19.

The V gene is TRBV7-9, the J gene TRBJ1-4, with D perhaps matching TRBD1 (5 bases). Germline V gives CDR1 SEHNR, CDR2 FQNEAQ (reference sequence). The CDR3 consists of 13 residues. The ends were cut back, 5 bases at V and 9 bases at J, with 13 bases in the middle. This CDR3 reads CASSTRDFKKLFF. Here the CDR3 DNA reads TGTGCCAGCAGCACCCGGGACTTTAAAAAACTGTTTTTT.

This CDR3 is CAWGSGGTNEKLFF. In nucleotides, the CDR3 is TGTGCCTGGGGTAGCGGGGGCACTAATGAAAAACTGTTTTTT. V is TRBV30 and J is TRBJ1-4, with a weak D call TRBD1 (6 bases). CDR1 is GTSNPN, CDR2 SVGIG, per germline (reference sequence). The CDR3 length is 14 residues. Trimming shortened V by 5 bases and J by 2 bases, and 12 bases separated the two germline ends. Drawing the rest from reference TRBV30 and TRBJ1-4, the complete variable domain is SQTIHQWPATLVQPVGSPLSLECTVEGTSNPNLYWYRQAAGRGLQLLFYSVGIGQISSEVPQNLSASRPQDRQFILSSKKLLLSDSGFYLCAWGSGGTNEKLFFGSGTQLSVL.

This clone came up once. The chain links TRBV20-1 to TRBJ1-1, with 7 nucleotides matching TRBD1. This CDR3 is built from 11 residues. Germline V gene sequence: CDR1 DFQATT, CDR2 SNEGSKA (reference sequence). Unmatched junction bases numbered 3, after V lost 5 bases and J lost 6 bases. CDR3 amino acids: CSAFQGAEAFF. The CDR3 region has the DNA TGCAGTGCTTTCCAGGGGGCTGAAGCTTTCTTT.

Concerning this clone itself: This may stem from a read error, because a much larger clone lies one nucleotide away. The chain combines TRBV19 with TRBJ1-2, with 7 bases aligning to TRBD1. Germline CDR1 LNHDA, CDR2 SQIVND (reference sequence). CDR3 length: 14 residues. V gave up 3 bases and J gave up 7 bases; unmatched junction bases: 8. In DNA, the CDR3 is TGTGCCAGTAGTATCTCCGATTCAGGGGGTGGCTACACCTTC. This gives the protein CASSISDSGGGYTF.

The chain couples TRBV6-2 or TRBV6-3 to TRBJ2-5, with no clear D. Germline-derived CDR1 and CDR2 are MNHEY and SVGEGT. The CDR3 covers 15 residues. V shed 0 bases and J shed 3 bases, with 11 bases lying between them. CDR3 nucleotide sequence: TGTGCCAGCAGTTACTCGAGCCTATCCAAAGAGACCCAGTACTTC. It is translated as CASSYSSLSKETQYF.

The chain combines TRBV6-4 with TRBJ2-3; 8 bases line up with TRBD1. In germline, CDR1 is MRHNA, CDR2 SNTAGT. The CDR3 is made up of 15 amino acids. V was clipped by 3 bases and J by 0 bases; unmatched bases: 2. The CDR3 reads CASSENRGSTDTQYF. The CDR3, as DNA: TGTGCCAGCAGTGAAAACAGGGGGAGCACAGATACGCAGTATTTT.

This clone came up once. This chain uses TRBV13 with TRBJ1-1; 11 nucleotides match TRBD1. The CDR3 sequence is 15 residues long. Germline CDR1 is PRHDT and CDR2 is FYEKMQ (reference sequence). The trim removed 5 bases at V and 10 bases at J, leaving 12 bases unmatched. The CDR3 sequence is CASSTRTGGFSTAFF. CDR3 DNA sequence: TGTGCCAGCAGCACACGGACAGGGGGCTTTTCGACAGCTTTCTTT.

The CDR3 sequence is CASSADRGRAGNTIYF. The CDR3 DNA reads as TGTGCCAGCAGCGCGGACAGGGGGCGGGCTGGAAACACCATATATTTT. This chain joins TRBV9 and TRBJ1-3, with TRBD1 matching 11 bases. This CDR3 spans 16 amino acids. Germline V gene lookup returns CDR1 SGDLS and CDR2 YYNGEE. V dropped 3 bases and J dropped 2; count of bases not matched to a gene: 4.

This chain uses TRBV28 with TRBJ1-1; 9 bases agree with TRBD1. This CDR3 has 14 amino acids. V shed 5 bases and J 5 bases; nucleotides not matched to a gene: 6. From germline, CDR1 is MDHEN and CDR2 SYDVKM. This chain's CDR3 is CASSTGTGLTEAFF. The CDR3 DNA follows: TGTGCCAGCAGTACAGGGACAGGGTTAACTGAAGCTTTCTTT.

The chain employs TRBV9 and TRBJ2-1; 8 nucleotides match TRBD1. CDR1 is SGDLS, CDR2 YYNGEE, per germline. CDR3 length: 15 residues. Trimming took 0 bases from V and 3 from J; bases not matched to a gene: 2. CDR3 DNA sequence: TGTGCCAGCAGCGTAGACGGACAGGGCTACAATGAGCAGTTCTTC. It is translated as CASSVDGQGYNEQFF.

The V call is TRBV7-3, the J call TRBJ1-2, with 7 positions matching TRBD1. The CDR3 has 13 amino acids. The germline V gene encodes CDR1 SGHTA and CDR2 FQGTGA. The junction had 3 bases not matched to a gene; V was cut back by 4 bases and J by 4 bases. The CDR3 sequence: CASSSRQGYGYTF. The CDR3 region has the DNA TGTGCCAGCAGCTCAAGACAGGGCTATGGCTACACCTTC.

The chain uses TRBV30 and TRBJ2-5; TRBD2 agrees at 8 bases. Per germline, CDR1 GTSNPN and CDR2 SVGIG (reference sequence). V was clipped by 0 bases and J by 2 bases; unmatched bases: 2. There are 14 residues in the CDR3. CDR3 amino acids: CAWSVIAGQETQYF. The CDR3 DNA reads TGTGCCTGGAGTGTAATAGCGGGACAAGAGACCCAGTACTTC.

This sequence joins TRBV7-9 and TRBJ2-3, with 7 bases matching TRBD1. This CDR3 has 11 residues. The V gene's germline CDR1 is SEHNR and CDR2 FQNEAQ (reference sequence). Trimming at V came to 5 bases and at J to 12 bases, leaving 5 bases not matched to a gene. Here the CDR3 DNA reads TGTGCCAGCAGCCTAGACAGGGCCCAGTATTTT. Translated: CASSLDRAQYF.

CDR3 loop: CASSGRQGVSRRVFYEQYF. The CDR3 DNA reads as TGTGCCAGCAGCGGGAGACAGGGCGTCTCCCGGCGCGTTTTCTACGAGCAGTACTTC. The V gene is TRBV11-2, the J gene TRBJ2-7; 7 nucleotides line up with TRBD1. The V segment lost 5 bases and the J segment 3 bases; nucleotides outside the gene matches: 22. CDR3 length: 19 amino acids. Germline values: CDR1 SGHAT, CDR2 FQNNGV.

The table lists this clone with a few counts. The chain links TRBV19 to TRBJ1-1; D uncertain. V shed 3 bases and J shed 2 bases, with 10 bases lying between them. The CDR3 contains 14 residues. Germline CDR1 reads LNHDA; CDR2 reads SQIVND (reference sequence). The CDR3, as DNA: TGTGCCAGTAGTATCCAACAGAGAAACACTGAAGCTTTCTTT. As protein: CASSIQQRNTEAFF.

The table lists this clone with a count of one. V usage is TRBV10-3 and J usage is TRBJ1-2; possible D gene TRBD1, 5 bases. Trimming removed 6 bases at V and 8 bases at J, with 22 bases between. CDR1 and CDR2 (germline): ENHRY, SYGVKD. The CDR3 contains 15 residues. CDR3 DNA sequence: TGTGCCATCAGGGGCCAGGGTATCAATCCGGGCGGCTACACCTTC. The encoded protein is CAIRGQGINPGGYTF.

V usage is TRBV4-2 and J usage is TRBJ2-3, with TRBD2 matching 7 bases. The CDR3 sequence is 16 residues long. Germline V gene lookup returns CDR1 LGHNA and CDR2 YNFKEQ. V trimming: 0 bases; J trimming: 2 bases; junction bases outside the gene matches: 5. CDR3 bases: TGTGCCAGCAGCCAAGATGAGGGACTATCCACAGATACGCAGTATTTT. The encoded protein is CASSQDEGLSTDTQYF.

The chain is built from TRBV6-2 or TRBV6-3 and TRBJ2-3; possibly TRBD2 for D (6 bases). Germline V gene sequence: CDR1 MNHEY, CDR2 SVGEGT. The V gene lost 3 bases and the J gene lost 3 bases, with 16 bases spanning the gap. This CDR3 contains 16 residues. The CDR3 here is CASSYPPGAPTDTQYF. In DNA, the CDR3 is TGTGCCAGCAGTTATCCACCGGGAGCCCCTACAGATACGCAGTATTTT.

The chain couples TRBV5-1 to TRBJ2-5; 8 bases line up with TRBD2. This CDR3 has 14 amino acids. Trimming cost V 3 bases and J 5 bases; bases outside gene matches: 6. Germline CDR1 is SGHRS and CDR2 is YFSETQ. CDR3 residues: CASSWTSFRETQYF. The CDR3 DNA reads as TGCGCCAGCAGCTGGACTAGCTTCCGTGAGACCCAGTACTTC.

This clone came up once. The rearrangement links TRBV21-1 to TRBJ1-5. TRBV21-1 is a pseudogene segment. This CDR3 comprises 18 residues. For the CDR3, the DNA is TGTGCCAGCAGCGATTCCGGAGAAGGGAGGGTAAGCAATCAGCCCCAGCATTTT. It yields the protein CASSDSGEGRVSNQPQHF.

The chain uses TRBV7-3 and TRBJ2-2; D not resolved. In germline, CDR1 is SGHTA, CDR2 FQGTGA. Trimming removed 0 bases from V and 5 bases from J, with 4 bases in between. CDR3 length: 13 residues. Here the CDR3 reads CASSLTSTGELFF. Written as DNA, the CDR3 is TGTGCCAGCAGCTTAACTAGTACCGGGGAGCTGTTTTTT.

This chain links TRBV28 with TRBJ1-1; TRBD1 matches at 10 bases. The V and J ends lost 3 bases and 0 bases, in that order; junction bases with no gene match: 10. CDR3 length: 18 residues. Germline assignment: CDR1 MDHEN and CDR2 SYDVKM. The CDR3 DNA follows: TGTGCCAGCAGTTTGCCGGGACAGGGGACAAGTATGAACACTGAAGCTTTCTTT. As protein: CASSLPGQGTSMNTEAFF.

This CDR3 is CASSWGQDSYEQYF. CDR3 bases: TGCGCCAGCAGCTGGGGACAGGACTCCTACGAGCAGTACTTC. The rearrangement uses TRBV5-1 and TRBJ2-7, with 8 bases matching TRBD1. V trimming: 3 bases; J trimming: 0 bases; junction bases outside the gene matches: 2. Germline CDR1 is SGHRS and CDR2 is YFSETQ. This CDR3 contains 14 residues.

This rearrangement joins TRBV29-1 to TRBJ2-1; D may be TRBD2 (6 bases). The CDR3 contains 13 residues. Germline V gene sequence: CDR1 SQVTM, CDR2 ANQGSEA. With 4 bases removed from V and 15 bases from J, the gap between germline ends came to 22 bases. The CDR3 sequence: CSVVSTGTPSGFF. As DNA, the CDR3 is TGCAGCGTTGTCTCAACCGGGACTCCCTCGGGGTTCTTC.

V usage is TRBV6-5 and J usage is TRBJ2-5; D call uncertain. This CDR3 has 11 residues. Trimming pared 3 bases from V and 5 bases from J, leaving 4 bases between. Germline V gene data show CDR1 as MNHEY and CDR2 as SVGAGI. The CDR3 loop reads CASSYSETQYF. CDR3 sequence (DNA): TGTGCCAGCAGTTATTCGGAGACCCAGTACTTC.

This chain uses TRBV7-6 with TRBJ1-2, with unresolved D. The germline gives CDR1 SGHVS, CDR2 FNYEAQ. There are 13 residues in the CDR3. V lost 5 bases, J lost 4 bases, and 11 bases lay in between. The CDR3 protein is CASSQPGSYGYTF. Written as DNA, the CDR3 is TGTGCCAGCAGCCAACCAGGTTCCTATGGCTACACCTTC.

This chain links TRBV28 with TRBJ2-5; D might be TRBD1 (5 bases). V lost 1 base and J 10 bases, leaving 16 bases between the germline ends. Germline lookup yields CDR1 MDHEN and CDR2 SYDVKM. The CDR3 extends over 14 amino acids. This CDR3 is CASSLLGQLRGQYF. The CDR3 DNA follows: TGTGCCAGCAGTTTATTAGGGCAGCTAAGGGGCCAGTACTTC.